This TCR beta chain was found in a study of blood T cell repertoires in COVID-19. Study overall: Sites across the United States, Italy and Spain contributed samples from acute and convalescent COVID-19. In each case, the material was cDNA or gDNA derived from T cells, B-cell-depleted T cells, or PBMCs.

CDR1 and CDR2 from the germline V gene are SEHNR and FQNEAQ (reference sequence). V shed 3 bases and J shed 8 bases, with 14 bases lying between them. The CDR3 length is 14 residues. Original handling: Scientists estimated how many nucleated cells there were by amplifying reference gene primers. The protocol was immunoSEQ multiplex PCR, while the TCRdb copy is restricted to in-frame clones and leaves out a portion. D and trimming come from the DNA, and the V and J calls and clone size come from that table. The repertoire holds 40,000 to 55,000 clones, with roughly nine tenths as singletons. This clone was detected once.

The chain couples TRBV7-9 to TRBJ2-4; a weak D match, TRBD1 (6 bases). This clonotype was sampled from a man between 70 and 80 years old with active COVID-19. Sequencing was carried out using peripheral blood. As DNA, the CDR3 is TGTGCCAGCAGCTTCCGACAGGATGGGGACATTCAGTACTTC. It yields the protein CASSFRQDGDIQYF.